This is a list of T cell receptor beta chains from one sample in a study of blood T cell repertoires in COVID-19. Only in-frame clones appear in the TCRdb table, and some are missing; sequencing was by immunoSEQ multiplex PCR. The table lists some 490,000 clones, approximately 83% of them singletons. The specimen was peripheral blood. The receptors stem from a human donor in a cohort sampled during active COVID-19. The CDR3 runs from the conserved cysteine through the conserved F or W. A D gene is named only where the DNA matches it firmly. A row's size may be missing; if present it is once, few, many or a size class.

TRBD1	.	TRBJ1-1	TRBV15	CATSSRDRGLRTEAFF	TGTGCCACCAGCAGCCGTGACAGGGGGCTACGGACTGAAGCTTTCTTT
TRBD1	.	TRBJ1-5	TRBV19	CASSRDSNNQPQHF	TGTGCCAGTAGCCGGGACAGCAACAATCAGCCCCAGCATTTT
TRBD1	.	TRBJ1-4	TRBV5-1	CASTPTGGDNEKLFF	TGCGCCAGCACCCCCACAGGGGGCGATAATGAAAAACTGTTTTTT
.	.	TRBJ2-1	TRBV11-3	CASSSTGFHSGNEQFF	TGTGCCAGCAGCTCTACAGGTTTCCACTCGGGCAATGAGCAGTTCTTC
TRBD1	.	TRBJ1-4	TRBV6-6	CASSLQGAGEKLFF	TGTGCCAGCAGTTTACAGGGGGCGGGGGAAAAACTGTTTTTT
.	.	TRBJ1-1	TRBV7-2	CALRGGGNTEAFF	TGTGCCCTACGAGGGGGGGGAAACACTGAAGCTTTCTTT
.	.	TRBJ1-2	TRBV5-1	CASSVDSNYGYTF	TGCGCCAGCAGCGTGGACAGCAACTATGGCTACACCTTC
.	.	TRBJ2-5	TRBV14	CASSQLYQETQYF	TGTGCCAGCAGCCAACTGTACCAAGAGACCCAGTACTTC
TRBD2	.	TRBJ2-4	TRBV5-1	CASSYILMGEGSKNIQYF	TGCGCCAGCAGCTACATTCTTATGGGGGAGGGGAGCAAAAACATTCAGTACTTC
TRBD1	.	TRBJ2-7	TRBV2	CASAGTGGYEQYF	TGTGCCAGTGCCGGGACAGGGGGTTACGAGCAGTACTTC
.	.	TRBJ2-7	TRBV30	CAWTGGGHYEQYF	TGTGCCTGGACGGGAGGGGGCCACTACGAGCAGTACTTC
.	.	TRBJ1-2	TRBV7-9	CASSLSQGLFGYTF	TGTGCCAGCAGCTTATCCCAGGGCCTCTTCGGCTACACCTTC
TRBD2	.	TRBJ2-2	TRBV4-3	CASSQDEIAGLNTGELFF	TGCGCCAGCAGCCAAGACGAAATAGCGGGACTGAACACCGGGGAGCTGTTTTTT
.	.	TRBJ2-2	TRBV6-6	CATLVGSNTGELFF	TGTGCCACTCTAGTCGGATCGAACACCGGGGAGCTGTTTTTT
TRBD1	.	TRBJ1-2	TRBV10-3	CAISELGQGAYGYTF	TGTGCCATCAGTGAGCTTGGCCAGGGGGCTTATGGCTACACCTTC
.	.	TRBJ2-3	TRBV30	CAWSSGLRDTQYF	TGTGCCTGGAGTTCAGGGCTCAGAGATACGCAGTATTTT
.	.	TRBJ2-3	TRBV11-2	CASSYGTSTSTDTQYF	TGTGCCAGCAGCTACGGGACTTCTACTAGCACAGATACGCAGTATTTT
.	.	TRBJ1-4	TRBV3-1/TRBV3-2	CASSQDPGPEKLFF	TGTGCCAGCAGCCAAGATCCGGGTCCAGAAAAACTGTTTTTT
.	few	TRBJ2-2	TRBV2	CASSEEGGTGNTGELFF	TGTGCCAGCAGTGAAGAGGGGGGGACAGGGAACACCGGGGAGCTGTTTTTT
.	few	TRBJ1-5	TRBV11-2	CASSYDGGRNQPQHF	TGTGCCAGCAGCTACGACGGGGGTCGCAATCAGCCCCAGCATTTT
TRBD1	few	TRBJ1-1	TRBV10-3	CAINPGQGNTEAFF	TGTGCCATCAACCCGGGACAGGGGAACACTGAAGCTTTCTTT
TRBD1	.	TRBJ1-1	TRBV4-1	CASSRMYRDRAMNTEAFF	TGCGCCAGCAGCCGGATGTACCGGGACAGGGCCATGAACACTGAAGCTTTCTTT
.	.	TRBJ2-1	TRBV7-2	CASSLDSLTHGEQFF	TGTGCCAGCAGCTTGGACTCCCTAACGCACGGTGAGCAGTTCTTC
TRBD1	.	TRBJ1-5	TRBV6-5	CASSFGTGGVPQHF	TGTGCCAGCAGTTTCGGGACAGGGGGGGTGCCCCAGCATTTT
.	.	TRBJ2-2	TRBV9	CASSHRDASNTGELFF	TGTGCCAGCAGCCACAGGGACGCATCGAACACCGGGGAGCTGTTTTTT
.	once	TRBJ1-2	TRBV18	CASSPPTLPYGYTF	TGTGCCAGCTCACCACCAACTCTTCCCTATGGCTACACCTTC
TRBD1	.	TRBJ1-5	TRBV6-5	CASIDDGTVNQPQHF	TGTGCCAGCATCGACGATGGGACAGTCAATCAGCCCCAGCATTTT
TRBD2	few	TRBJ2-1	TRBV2	CASKQTSGSINEQFF	TGTGCCAGCAAACAAACTAGCGGGAGTATCAATGAGCAGTTCTTC
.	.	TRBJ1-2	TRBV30	CACTVGGGYTF	TGTGCCTGCACCGTGGGGGGAGGCTACACCTTC
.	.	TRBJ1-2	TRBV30	CASQRGNYGYTF	TGTGCCTCCCAGAGGGGGAACTATGGCTACACCTTC
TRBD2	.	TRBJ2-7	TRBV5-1	CASSPGTSGATAYYEQYF	TGCGCCAGCAGCCCCGGGACTAGCGGGGCTACAGCTTACTACGAGCAGTACTTC
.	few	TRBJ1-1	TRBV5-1	CASSLEGLMANTEAFF	TGCGCCAGCAGCCTAGAAGGTCTGATGGCGAACACTGAAGCTTTCTTT
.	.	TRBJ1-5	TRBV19	CASSITRGSNQPQHF	TGTGCCAGTAGTATAACCAGGGGTAGCAATCAGCCCCAGCATTTT
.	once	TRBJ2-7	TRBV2	CASTSDSYEQYF	TGTGCCAGCACTTCGGACAGCTACGAGCAGTACTTC
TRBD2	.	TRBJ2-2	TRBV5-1	CASSPFGERGNTGELFF	TGCGCCAGCAGCCCCTTTGGGGAGCGGGGGAATACCGGGGAGCTGTTTTTT
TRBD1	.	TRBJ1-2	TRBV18	CASSPGDSNYGYTF	TGTGCCAGCTCACCGGGGGACAGTAACTATGGCTACACCTTC
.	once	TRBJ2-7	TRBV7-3	CASSLTGQRDYEQYF	TGTGCCAGCAGCTTAACGGGACAAAGGGACTACGAGCAGTACTTC
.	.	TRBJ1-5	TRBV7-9	CASSPVGTLGQPQHF	TGTGCCAGCAGCCCAGTGGGGACTCTCGGGCAGCCCCAGCATTTT
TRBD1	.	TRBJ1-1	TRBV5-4	CASSSLGQGETEAFF	TGTGCCAGCAGCTCGTTAGGACAGGGCGAGACTGAAGCTTTCTTT